The entry that follows covers one T cell receptor (beta chain) sequence. The data belong to a study of blood T cell repertoires in COVID-19. Study-level information: COVID-19 samples, acute and convalescent, were from the United States, Italy and Spain. The cDNA or gDNA used as material had been derived from T cells, B-cell-depleted T cells, or PBMCs.

Libraries were prepared by immunoSEQ multiplex PCR; TCRdb keeps only in-frame clonotypes and omits some of them. The sample holds around 82,000 clones; around 85% are singletons and the top ten take roughly 9.1%. The CDR3 is 15 residues long. CDR1 and CDR2 from the germline V gene are MNHEY and SVGAGI. The trim removed 6 bases at V and 2 bases at J, leaving 8 bases unmatched. This sequence originates from a man in his fifties or sixties with COVID-19, enrolled during active disease. This rearrangement joins TRBV6-5 to TRBJ2-3; 7 positions agree with TRBD2. Sequences were obtained from peripheral blood. Here the CDR3 reads CASRRWDYPTDTQYF. The CDR3 DNA sequence: TGTGCCAGCAGGCGATGGGACTACCCCACAGATACGCAGTATTTT.